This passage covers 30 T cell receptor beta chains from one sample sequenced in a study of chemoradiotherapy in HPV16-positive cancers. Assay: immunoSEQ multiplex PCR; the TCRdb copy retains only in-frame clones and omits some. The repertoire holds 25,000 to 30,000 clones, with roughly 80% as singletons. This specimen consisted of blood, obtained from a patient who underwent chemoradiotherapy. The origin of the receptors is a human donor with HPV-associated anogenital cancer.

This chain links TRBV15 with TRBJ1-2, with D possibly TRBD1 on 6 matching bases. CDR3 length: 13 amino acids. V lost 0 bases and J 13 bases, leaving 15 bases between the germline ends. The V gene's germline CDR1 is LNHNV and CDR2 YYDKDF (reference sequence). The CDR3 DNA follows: TGTGCCACCAGCAGAGATAATATGGGGGCCCGCACCTTC. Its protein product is CATSRDNMGARTF. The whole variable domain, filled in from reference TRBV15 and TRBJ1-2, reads DAMVIQNPRYQVTQFGKPVTLSCSQTLNHNVMYWYQQKSSQAPKLLFHYYDKDFNNEADTPDNFQSRRPNTSFCFLDIRSPGLGDTAMYLCATSRDNMGARTFGSGTRLTVV.

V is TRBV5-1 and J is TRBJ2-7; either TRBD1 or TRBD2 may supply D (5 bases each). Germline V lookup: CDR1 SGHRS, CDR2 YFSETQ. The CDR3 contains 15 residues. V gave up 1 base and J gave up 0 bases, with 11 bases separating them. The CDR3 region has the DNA TGCGCCAGCAGCTTGAATGCAGGGAGCTCCTACGAGCAGTACTTC. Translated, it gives CASSLNAGSSYEQYF.

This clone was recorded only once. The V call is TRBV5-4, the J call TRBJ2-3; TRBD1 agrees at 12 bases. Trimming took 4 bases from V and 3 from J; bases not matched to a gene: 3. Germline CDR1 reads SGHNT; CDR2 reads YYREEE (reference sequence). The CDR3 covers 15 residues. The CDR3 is CASSKGQGATDTQYF. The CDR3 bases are TGTGCCAGCAGCAAGGGACAGGGGGCGACAGATACGCAGTATTTT.

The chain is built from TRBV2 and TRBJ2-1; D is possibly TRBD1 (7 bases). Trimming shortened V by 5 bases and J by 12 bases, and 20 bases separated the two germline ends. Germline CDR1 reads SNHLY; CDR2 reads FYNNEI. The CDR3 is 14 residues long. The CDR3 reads CASSNDRVGSGQFF. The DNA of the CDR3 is TGTGCCAGCAGTAATGACAGGGTGGGTAGCGGGCAGTTCTTC.

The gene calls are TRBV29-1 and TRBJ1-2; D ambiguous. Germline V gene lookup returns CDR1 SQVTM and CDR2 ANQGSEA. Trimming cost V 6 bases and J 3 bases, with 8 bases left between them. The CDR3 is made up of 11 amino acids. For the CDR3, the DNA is TGCAGCGTCTTGGAAGACTATGGCTACACCTTC. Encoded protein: CSVLEDYGYTF.

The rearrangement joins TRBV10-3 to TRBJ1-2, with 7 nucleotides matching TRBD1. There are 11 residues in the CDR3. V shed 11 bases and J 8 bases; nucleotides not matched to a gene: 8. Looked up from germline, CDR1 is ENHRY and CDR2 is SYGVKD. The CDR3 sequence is CAVYRGYGYTF. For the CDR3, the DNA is TGTGCCGTCTACAGGGGATACGGCTACACCTTC.

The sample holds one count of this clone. CDR3 sequence reads: CASSLMGSGNTIYF. The CDR3 DNA follows: TGTGCCAGCAGCTTGATGGGCTCTGGAAACACCATATATTTT. This chain joins TRBV5-5 and TRBJ1-3; no reliable D call. Germline V gene lookup returns CDR1 SGHKS and CDR2 YYEKEE (reference sequence). CDR3 length: 14 residues. V lost 1 base and J lost 0, with 5 bases in between. The full variable domain, with the rest looked up from reference TRBV5-5 and TRBJ1-3, is DAGVTQSPTHLIKTRGQQVTLRCSPISGHKSVSWYQQVLGQGPQFIFQYYEKEERGRGNFPDRFSARQFPNYSSELNVNALLLGDSALYLCASSLMGSGNTIYFGEGSWLTVV.

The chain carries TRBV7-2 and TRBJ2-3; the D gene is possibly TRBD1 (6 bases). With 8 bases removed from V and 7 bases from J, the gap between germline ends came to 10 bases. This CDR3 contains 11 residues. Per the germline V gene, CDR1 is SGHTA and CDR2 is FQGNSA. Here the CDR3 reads CASGDRHTQYF. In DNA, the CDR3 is TGTGCCAGCGGTGACAGGCATACGCAGTATTTT.

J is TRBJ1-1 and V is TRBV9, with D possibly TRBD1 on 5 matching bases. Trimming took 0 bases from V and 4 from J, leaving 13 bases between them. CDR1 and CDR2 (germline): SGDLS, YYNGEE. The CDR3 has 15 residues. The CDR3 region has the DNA TGTGCCAGCAGCGTAGGCAGGATGGGGACCACTGAAGCTTTCTTT. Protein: CASSVGRMGTTEAFF.

The CDR3 coding sequence is TGTGCCAGCTCACCACTGCCGGGACATTCTAATTCACCCCTCCACTTT. Protein: CASSPLPGHSNSPLHF. The chain carries TRBV18 and TRBJ1-6; D is perhaps TRBD1 (6 bases). CDR3 length: 16 residues. The ends were cut back, 1 base at V and 6 bases at J, with 13 bases in the middle. Germline V lookup: CDR1 KGHSH, CDR2 LQKENI.

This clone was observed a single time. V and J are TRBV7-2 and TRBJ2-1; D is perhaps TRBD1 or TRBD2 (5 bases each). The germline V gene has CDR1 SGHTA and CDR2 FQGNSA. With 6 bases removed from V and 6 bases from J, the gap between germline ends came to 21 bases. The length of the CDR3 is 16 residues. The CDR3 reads CASRGSRDGSLNEQFF. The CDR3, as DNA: TGTGCCAGCAGGGGCAGCCGGGACGGCTCACTCAATGAGCAGTTCTTC.

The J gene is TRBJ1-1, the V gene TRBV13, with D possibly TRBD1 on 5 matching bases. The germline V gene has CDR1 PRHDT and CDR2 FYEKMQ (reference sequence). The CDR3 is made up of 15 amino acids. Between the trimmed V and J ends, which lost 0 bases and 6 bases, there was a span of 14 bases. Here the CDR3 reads CASSLGGRGNAEAFF. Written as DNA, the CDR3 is TGTGCCAGCAGCTTAGGCGGCCGGGGCAACGCTGAAGCTTTCTTT.

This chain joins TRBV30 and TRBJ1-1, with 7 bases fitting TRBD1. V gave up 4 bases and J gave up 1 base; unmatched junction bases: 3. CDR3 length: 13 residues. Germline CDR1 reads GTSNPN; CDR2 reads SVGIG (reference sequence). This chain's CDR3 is CAWTRDRNTEAFF. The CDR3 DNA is TGTGCCTGGACACGGGACAGGAACACTGAAGCTTTCTTT.

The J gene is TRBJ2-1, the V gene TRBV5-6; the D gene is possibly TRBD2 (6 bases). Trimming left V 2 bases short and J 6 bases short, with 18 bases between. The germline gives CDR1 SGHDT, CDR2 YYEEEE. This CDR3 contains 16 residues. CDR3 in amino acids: CASSFVPGALLNEQFF. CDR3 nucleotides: TGTGCCAGCAGCTTCGTTCCGGGAGCTCTCCTCAATGAGCAGTTCTTC. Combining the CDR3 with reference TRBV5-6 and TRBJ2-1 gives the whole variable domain DAGVTQSPTHLIKTRGQQVTLRCSPKSGHDTVSWYQQALGQGPQFIFQYYEEEERQRGNFPDRFSGHQFPNYSSELNVNALLLGDSALYLCASSFVPGALLNEQFFGPGTRLTVL.

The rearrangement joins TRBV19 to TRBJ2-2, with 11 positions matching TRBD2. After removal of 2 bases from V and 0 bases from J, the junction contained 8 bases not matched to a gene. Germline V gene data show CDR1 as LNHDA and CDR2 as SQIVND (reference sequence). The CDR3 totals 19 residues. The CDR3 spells CASSIWGLAGGANTGELFF. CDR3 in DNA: TGTGCCAGTAGTATATGGGGCCTAGCGGGGGGAGCGAACACCGGGGAGCTGTTTTTT.

CDR3 DNA: TGCGCCAGCAGCTTGGTAACAGGGTTAGGTGCAGATGAGCAGTTCTTC. Translating gives CASSLVTGLGADEQFF. V usage is TRBV5-1 and J usage is TRBJ2-1; TRBD1 might be the D (6 bases). Trimming took off 0 bases at V and 8 bases at J, with 18 bases between the two ends. The CDR3 is 16 amino acids. Germline assignment: CDR1 SGHRS and CDR2 YFSETQ.

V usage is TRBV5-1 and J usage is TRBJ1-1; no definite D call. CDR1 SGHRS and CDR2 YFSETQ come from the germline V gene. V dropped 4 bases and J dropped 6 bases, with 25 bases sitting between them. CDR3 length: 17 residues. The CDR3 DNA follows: TGCGCCAGCAGCCCCAGAGGAGGGCCCGAGTCGGGCGCTGAAGCTTTCTTT. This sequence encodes CASSPRGGPESGAEAFF.

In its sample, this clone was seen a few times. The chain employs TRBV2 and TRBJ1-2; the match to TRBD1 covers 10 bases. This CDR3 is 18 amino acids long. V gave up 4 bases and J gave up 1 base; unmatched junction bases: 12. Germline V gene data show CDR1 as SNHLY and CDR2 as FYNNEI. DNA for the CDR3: TGTGCCAGCAGTGCCCCGGGACAGGGGTCCGGAAATAACTATGGCTACACCTTC. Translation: CASSAPGQGSGNNYGYTF.

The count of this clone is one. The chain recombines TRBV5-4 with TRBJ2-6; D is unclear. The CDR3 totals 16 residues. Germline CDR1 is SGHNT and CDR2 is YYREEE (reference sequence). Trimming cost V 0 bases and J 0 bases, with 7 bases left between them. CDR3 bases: TGTGCCAGCAGCTTGGTGGTGGGCTCTGGGGCCAACGTCCTGACTTTC. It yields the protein CASSLVVGSGANVLTF.

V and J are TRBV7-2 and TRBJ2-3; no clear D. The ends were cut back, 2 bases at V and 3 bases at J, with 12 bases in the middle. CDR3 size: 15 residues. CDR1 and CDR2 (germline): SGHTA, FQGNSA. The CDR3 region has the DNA TGTGCCAGCAGCTTACCCCTGGCGGCAACAGATACGCAGTATTTT. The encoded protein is CASSLPLAATDTQYF.

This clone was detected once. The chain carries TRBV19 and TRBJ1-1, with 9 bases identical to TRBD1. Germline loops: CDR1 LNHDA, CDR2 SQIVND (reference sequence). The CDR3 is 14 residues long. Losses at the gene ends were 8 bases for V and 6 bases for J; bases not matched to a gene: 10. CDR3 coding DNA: TGTGCCAGTGGGCGGGACAGGGATGTCGCTGAAGCTTTCTTT. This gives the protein CASGRDRDVAEAFF. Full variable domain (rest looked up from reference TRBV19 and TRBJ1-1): DGGITQSPKYLFRKEGQNVTLSCEQNLNHDAMYWYRQDPGQGLRLIYYSQIVNDFQKGDIAEGYSVSREKKESFPLTVTSAQKNPTAFYLCASGRDRDVAEAFFGQGTRLTVV.

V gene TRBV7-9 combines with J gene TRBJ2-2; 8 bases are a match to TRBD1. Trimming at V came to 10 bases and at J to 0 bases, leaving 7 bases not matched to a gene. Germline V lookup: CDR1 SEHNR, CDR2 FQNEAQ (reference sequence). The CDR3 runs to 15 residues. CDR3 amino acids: CATKRTGTNTGELFF. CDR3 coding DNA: TGTGCCACCAAACGGACAGGGACGAACACCGGGGAGCTGTTTTTT.

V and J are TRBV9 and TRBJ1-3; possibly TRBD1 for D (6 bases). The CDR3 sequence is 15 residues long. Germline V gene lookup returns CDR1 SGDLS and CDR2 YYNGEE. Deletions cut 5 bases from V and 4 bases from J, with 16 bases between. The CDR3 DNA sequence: TGTGCCAGCAGTCCACGACAGGTGGAAGGAAACACCATATATTTT. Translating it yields CASSPRQVEGNTIYF.

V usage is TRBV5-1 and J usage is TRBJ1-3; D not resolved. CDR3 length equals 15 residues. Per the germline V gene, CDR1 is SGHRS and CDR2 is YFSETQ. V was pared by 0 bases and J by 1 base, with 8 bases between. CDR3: CASSLGPGSGNTIYF. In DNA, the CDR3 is TGCGCCAGCAGCTTGGGTCCCGGGTCTGGAAACACCATATATTTT.

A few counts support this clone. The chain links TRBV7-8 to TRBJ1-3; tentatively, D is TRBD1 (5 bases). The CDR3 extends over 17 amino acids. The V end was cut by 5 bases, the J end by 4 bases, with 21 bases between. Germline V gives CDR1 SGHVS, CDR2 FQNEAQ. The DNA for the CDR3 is TGTGCCAGCAGCCCCCGAGCGAGTGGCAGGGCGGGAAACACCATATATTTT. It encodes CASSPRASGRAGNTIYF.

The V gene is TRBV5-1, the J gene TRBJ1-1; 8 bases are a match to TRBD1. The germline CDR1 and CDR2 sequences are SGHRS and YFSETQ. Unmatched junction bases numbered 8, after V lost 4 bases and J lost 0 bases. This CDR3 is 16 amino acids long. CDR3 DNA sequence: TGCGCCAGCAGCCTGGGACAGGCTTTCATGAACACTGAAGCTTTCTTT. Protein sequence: CASSLGQAFMNTEAFF.

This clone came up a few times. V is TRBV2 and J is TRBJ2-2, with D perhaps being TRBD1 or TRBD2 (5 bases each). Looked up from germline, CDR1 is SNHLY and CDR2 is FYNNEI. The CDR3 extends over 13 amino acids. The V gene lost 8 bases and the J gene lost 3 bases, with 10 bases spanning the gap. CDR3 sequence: CASGEGYTGELFF. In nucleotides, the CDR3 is TGTGCCAGCGGAGAGGGGTACACCGGGGAGCTGTTTTTT.

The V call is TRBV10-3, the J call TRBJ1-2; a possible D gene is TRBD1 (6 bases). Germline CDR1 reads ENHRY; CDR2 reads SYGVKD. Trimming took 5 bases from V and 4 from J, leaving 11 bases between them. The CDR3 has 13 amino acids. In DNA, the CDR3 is TGTGCCATCAGTTTCCACAGGGCCTATGGCTACACCTTC. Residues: CAISFHRAYGYTF.

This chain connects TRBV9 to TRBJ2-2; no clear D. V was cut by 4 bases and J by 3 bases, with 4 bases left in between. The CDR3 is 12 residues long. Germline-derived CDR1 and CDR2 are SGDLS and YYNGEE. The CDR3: CASSTHTGELFF. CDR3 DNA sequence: TGTGCCAGCAGCACCCACACCGGGGAGCTGTTTTTT.

CDR3 loop: CASSLVRGSPGPETQYF. CDR3 sequence (DNA): TGTGCCAGCAGCTTAGTTCGGGGATCCCCCGGGCCGGAGACCCAGTACTTC. The chain uses TRBV7-2 and TRBJ2-5; D might be TRBD2 (5 bases). This CDR3 comprises 17 residues. Between the trimmed V and J ends, which lost 1 base and 5 bases, there was a span of 20 bases. CDR1 and CDR2 from the germline V gene are SGHTA and FQGNSA.